This T cell receptor (beta chain) was recorded in a study of cytomegalovirus exposure and HLA in healthy donors listed by TCRdb under 2017. Regarding the complete study: In an earlier analysis of 450 to 750 of the donors, 250 to 350 Gb of sequence data and 100 million or so unique TCR beta sequences from 180 million or so T cells were reported. The T cell repertoires of under 700 subjects were profiled by immunosequencing and related to cytomegalovirus serostatus. Rather than drawing on any new phenotypic data, the later analysis identified candidate immune exposures from TCR beta sequences and the way those sequences occurred across donors. An early release that covered about 600 HLA-typed donors contained approximately 290 gigabases of sequencing data and tens of millions of unique TCR sequences. The number of donors typed differed by locus, with roughly 629-640 for A, B, C, DRB1 and DQB1, approximately 500 for DQA1, some 570 for DPA1, and 400 to 490 for DPB1. High-throughput TCR immunosequencing, statistical association of individual TCRs with disease status, and machine learning were combined to predict cytomegalovirus infection status. A later genetic analysis took genome-wide SNP genotypes for about 55% of the 666 donors and used that subset as a discovery cohort. Along with the roughly 700-subject first cohort, a separate validation cohort of some 130 different subjects was used. Of the roughly 400 genotyped donors, about 84% fell in the genetic ancestry cluster associated with self-reported Caucasian donors. Class I and class II HLA loci were covered by the typing at four-digit resolution. A few DR-DQ haplotypes were handled as single units for association and clustering because linkage in the cohort was strong. All discovery cohort repertoires had been generated using a single sequencing platform. An earlier analysis of around 580 of the donors used high-throughput TCR beta sequencing to judge whether each TCR beta V gene segment behaved as functional or pseudogenic. The study aimed to test whether signatures of past pathogen exposure could be identified by cataloging public T cell receptors. Donor age, sex, ethnicity and CMV serostatus were compiled alongside the repertoire data. Among about 370 genotyped donors of the cohort, an average of around 250,000 unique TCR beta nucleotide sequences was sequenced per donor, of which about 18% were non-productive. A later analysis re-analyzed previously published TCR beta repertoires from about 730 donors and added high-resolution HLA genotyping to study TCR occurrence patterns.

The cohort consisted of 600 to 750 healthy bone marrow donors. At the time of sampling, every cohort member was nominally healthy, though immune exposures that went unrecorded were likely present. The donor tested CMV seropositive, placing the donor among the 250 to 350 seropositive members of the cohort. Each donor provided a peripheral blood sample, and peripheral blood mononuclear cells were used for TCR beta sequencing. Genomic DNA extraction from the blood cell samples was performed with the Qiagen DNeasy Blood Extraction Kit. The library was prepared using the immunoSEQ multiplex PCR assay. For the multiplex PCR, a mixture combining 60 forward primers for TCR Vbeta segments and 13 reverse primers for TCR Jbeta segments was used. Amplification of the CDR3 region of rearranged TCR beta genes was performed with a multiplex PCR assay on genomic DNA. Amplified TCR beta libraries were sequenced as 87-base-pair reads on the Illumina HiSeq System. The original pipeline was this. Across the roughly 600 repertoires, a later analysis counted 80 million or so unique TCR beta chains, about 10 million of which were shared by at least two donors. Raw reads were error-corrected and collapsed into unique sequences by a nearest-neighbor algorithm in which closely related sequences were merged to remove PCR and sequencing errors. Alignment of CDR3 sequences to IMGT reference sequences was used to assign V, D and J gene segments. Each retained sequence needed at least a six-nucleotide match to both a V gene segment and a J gene segment. Rearrangements were called productive when the CDR3 lacked stop codons and stayed in frame with V and J; all others were non-productive. CDR3 was defined by IMGT convention, running from the second conserved V-encoded cysteine to the conserved J-encoded phenylalanine. In an earlier analysis of 550 to 650 of the donors, sequences lacking an unambiguous match to a single V gene segment were excluded. In an earlier analysis of around 600 of the donors, V segments were called functional above 56.7% productive rearrangements and were called segregating when the between-donor standard deviation exceeded 5%. To diagnose cytomegalovirus status from the catalog of TCR beta chain sequences, a statistical classification framework was built. In a later analysis, TCR nucleotide sequences were compared against IMGT/GENE-DB human TR gene sequences so that V and J genes could be assigned. A later analysis assigned CDR3 sequences and most-parsimonious VDJ recombination scenarios with the TCRdist pipeline. In a later analysis, each TCR beta chain was defined by its CDR3 amino acid sequence together with its V-gene family, and reads without a unique V-gene family were excluded. As a way to deal with suspected cross-contamination and a sequencing artifact, a later analysis dropped approximately 590 nucleotide sequences that were highly shared and had low generation probability. In a later analysis, a clonal expansion index was calculated for each public chain from normalized within-repertoire ranks of inferred template counts. Generation probabilities in a later analysis came from a VDJ recombination model fitted to out-of-frame rearrangements, and those results were checked against IGoR. A later analysis scored TCR-TCR, TCR-HLA and TCR-CMV co-occurrence with hypergeometric tests, applying a repertoire-size bias correction to TCR pairs. In a later analysis, false discovery rates were estimated by permuting HLA or CMV assignments 20 times. A later analysis grouped co-occurring TCRs with DBSCAN, adding TCRdist sequence similarity when clustering within HLA-allele-positive subsets. Co-occurrence clustering excluded repertoires with fewer than 30,000 or more than 120,000 public chains, plus five with anomalous nucleotide sharing. The source is immuneACCESS, and TCRdb retained only in-frame sequences with V and J called. Part of the clones is not carried over; for the studies checked, unresolved V genes explain less than half of this, and the remainder is unexplained. The V and J calls and clone size were taken over from that table, and D and trimming were inferred from the DNA. The sample data list roughly 120,000 clones, and about three quarters of these were observed just once. The ten largest clonotypes hold 8.2% of the sample.

Overall study results and their limits: Because counts were too low, more than 15 rarely observed V segments, including chromosome 9 orphons, were excluded from the earlier analysis of 587 of the donors. Linkage disequilibrium might explain the correlated functional status among segregating V segments, but an unknown experimental factor could not be ruled out. A later analysis associated 16,951 TCR beta sequences with specific HLA alleles at a false discovery rate of 0.05. V-gene and J-gene trimming of TCR beta chains was associated with a missense DCLRE1C variant in a later genetic analysis, and the association was replicated in an independent cohort. In a later genetic analysis, fewer N-insertions in productive TCRs were reported among donors in an Asian-associated ancestry cluster than the roughly 700-donor mean. The classifier was reported to diagnose cytomegalovirus status with high specificity and sensitivity in both the original and validation cohorts. Sequencing depth was assumed to be roughly uniform across donors in the presence/absence analyses, though that assumption may not hold. The study listed 150 to 200 TCR beta chains as associated with cytomegalovirus. The sequencing pipeline was judged likely to have produced a cluster of highly shared sequence variants as a technical artifact. Broadly in line with IMGT annotations, most TCR beta V segments showed up in productive rearrangements about 87% or about 30% of the time in an earlier analysis of several hundred of the donors. In a later analysis, several top co-occurrence clusters were reported to appear linked to parvovirus B19, influenza, CMV and Epstein-Barr virus. A later analysis found that HLA-associated TCR beta chains were more clonally expanded and had lower generation probabilities than equally common non-associated chains. This cohort had only TCR beta chains sequenced, and the lack of alpha or paired-chain data limited which features could be detected. For the cohort, immune exposure information was limited to CMV serostatus. When HLA alleles, especially DR and DQ, strongly co-occurred, TCR associations were difficult to assign to individual alleles. A later analysis found that most CMV-associated TCR beta chains appeared HLA-restricted, with HLA associations seemingly driven largely by CMV exposure. In vitro tests confirmed that a few of the cytomegalovirus-associated TCR beta chains recognize cytomegalovirus antigens. HLA typing was unavailable for some donors at each locus, so association tests used only the typed subset. A further reported finding was that TCR beta sequences accurately predicted the HLA-A and HLA-B alleles for most subjects in the first cohort. Most TCR sequences were seen in very few donors, while some public TCRs were found in many individuals. According to the authors, the approach could potentially be generalized to other disease states and immunological phenotypes. In a later analysis, TCR association rates were found to vary across HLA loci, with the most associated TCRs seen for DRB1 alleles and the fewest for HLA-C alleles.

Notes on this clone: Its specific antigen is unknown. No base-level quality is on record; no much larger clone is a single base apart.

The source of this sequence is a middle-aged woman in good health and CMV-seropositive. Specimen: PBMCs.

The CDR3 protein is CASSLRVGDRDQPQHF. The base sequence is TGTGCCAGCAGTTTAAGAGTCGGGGACAGGGATCAGCCCCAGCATTTT. The sequence links TRBV7-2 to TRBJ1-5; 9 bases in the middle match TRBD1. The germline V gene encodes CDR1 SGHTA and CDR2 FQGNSA. Spanning cysteine to phenylalanine, the CDR3 consists of 16 amino acids. Only the CDR3 region is kept as DNA, spanning 48 bases read in frame from base 1. Unmatched junction bases come to 11, with V trimmed by 6 bases and J by 5 bases. Here the CDR3 is joined to the reference TRBV7-2 and TRBJ1-5 genes, and the full variable domain is: GAGVSQSPSNKVTEKGKDVELRCDPISGHTALYWYRQSLGQGLEFLIYFQGNSAPDKSGLPSDRFSAERTGGSVSTLTIQRTQQEDSAVYLCASSLRVGDRDQPQHFGDGTRLSIL.